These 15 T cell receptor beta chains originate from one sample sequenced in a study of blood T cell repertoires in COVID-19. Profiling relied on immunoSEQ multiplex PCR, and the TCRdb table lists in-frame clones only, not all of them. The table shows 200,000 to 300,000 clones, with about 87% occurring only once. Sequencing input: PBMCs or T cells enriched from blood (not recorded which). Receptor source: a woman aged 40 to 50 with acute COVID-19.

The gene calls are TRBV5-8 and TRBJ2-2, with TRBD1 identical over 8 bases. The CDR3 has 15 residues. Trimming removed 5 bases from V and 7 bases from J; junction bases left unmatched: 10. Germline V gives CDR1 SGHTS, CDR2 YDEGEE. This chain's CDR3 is CASRVPGGESGELFF. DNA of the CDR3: TGTGCCAGCAGGGTTCCAGGGGGCGAAAGCGGGGAGCTGTTTTTT.

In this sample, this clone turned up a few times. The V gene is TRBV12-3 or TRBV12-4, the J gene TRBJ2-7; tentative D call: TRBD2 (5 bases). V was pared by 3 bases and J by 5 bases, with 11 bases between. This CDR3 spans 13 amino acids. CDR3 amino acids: CASSLGGLNEQYF. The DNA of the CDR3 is TGTGCCAGCAGTTTGGGCGGGCTGAACGAGCAGTACTTC.

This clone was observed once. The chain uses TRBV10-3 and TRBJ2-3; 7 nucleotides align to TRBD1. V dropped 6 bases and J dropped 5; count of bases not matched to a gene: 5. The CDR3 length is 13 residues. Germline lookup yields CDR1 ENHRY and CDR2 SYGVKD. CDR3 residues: CAIRAGQEDTQYF. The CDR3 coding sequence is TGTGCCATCAGAGCAGGACAGGAAGATACGCAGTATTTT.

CDR3: CAWSAGHEKLFF. CDR3 sequence (DNA): TGTGCCTGGAGTGCAGGCCATGAAAAACTGTTTTTT. The J gene is TRBJ1-4, the V gene TRBV30; D unresolved. Germline CDR1 reads GTSNPN; CDR2 reads SVGIG (reference sequence). This CDR3 contains 12 residues. The V gene lost 1 base and the J gene lost 6 bases, with 6 bases spanning the gap.

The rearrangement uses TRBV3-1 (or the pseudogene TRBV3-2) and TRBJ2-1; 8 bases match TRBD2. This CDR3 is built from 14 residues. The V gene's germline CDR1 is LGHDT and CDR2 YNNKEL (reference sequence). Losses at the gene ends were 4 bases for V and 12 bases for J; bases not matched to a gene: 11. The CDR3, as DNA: TGTGCCAGCAGCCGAGCGGGAGCCTTGGAACGGCAGTTCTTC. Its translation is CASSRAGALERQFF.

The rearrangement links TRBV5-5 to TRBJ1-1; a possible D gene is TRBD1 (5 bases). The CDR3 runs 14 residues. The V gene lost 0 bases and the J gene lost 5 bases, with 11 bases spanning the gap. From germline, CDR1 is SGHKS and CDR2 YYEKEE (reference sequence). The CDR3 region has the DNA TGTGCCAGCAGCTTGGGGGGCCTGGGGACTGAAGCTTTCTTT. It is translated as CASSLGGLGTEAFF.

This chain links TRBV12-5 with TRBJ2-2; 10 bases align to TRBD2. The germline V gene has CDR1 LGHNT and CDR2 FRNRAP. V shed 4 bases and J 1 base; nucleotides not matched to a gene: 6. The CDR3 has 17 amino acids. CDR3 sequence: CASGWRTSGLNTGELFF. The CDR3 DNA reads TGTGCTAGTGGTTGGCGGACTAGCGGACTGAACACCGGGGAGCTGTTTTTT.

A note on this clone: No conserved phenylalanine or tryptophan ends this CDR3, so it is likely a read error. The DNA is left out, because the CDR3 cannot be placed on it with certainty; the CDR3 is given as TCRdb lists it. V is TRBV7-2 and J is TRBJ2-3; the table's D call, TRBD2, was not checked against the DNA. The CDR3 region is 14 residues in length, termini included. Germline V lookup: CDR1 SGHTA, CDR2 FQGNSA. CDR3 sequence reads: CASSLGGAAGIAQV.

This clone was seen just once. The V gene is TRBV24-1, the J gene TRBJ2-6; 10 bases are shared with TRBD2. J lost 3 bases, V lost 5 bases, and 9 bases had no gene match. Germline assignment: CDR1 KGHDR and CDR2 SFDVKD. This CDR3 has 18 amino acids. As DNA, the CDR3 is TGTGCCACCAGTGCAGAAACTAGCGGGATCTATGGGGCCAACGTCCTGACTTTC. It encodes CATSAETSGIYGANVLTF.

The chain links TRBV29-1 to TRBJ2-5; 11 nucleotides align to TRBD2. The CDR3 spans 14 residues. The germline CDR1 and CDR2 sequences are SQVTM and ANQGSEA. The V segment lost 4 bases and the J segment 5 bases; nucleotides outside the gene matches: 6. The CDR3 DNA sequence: TGCAGCGTTGGCAATGGACTAGCGGGCGAGACCCAGTACTTC. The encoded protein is CSVGNGLAGETQYF.

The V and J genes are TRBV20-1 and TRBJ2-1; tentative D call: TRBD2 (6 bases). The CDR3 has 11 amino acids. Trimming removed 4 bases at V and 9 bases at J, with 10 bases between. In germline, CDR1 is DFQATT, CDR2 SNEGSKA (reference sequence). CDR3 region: CSAMIGGEQFF. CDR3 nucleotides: TGCAGTGCTATGATCGGGGGTGAGCAGTTCTTC.

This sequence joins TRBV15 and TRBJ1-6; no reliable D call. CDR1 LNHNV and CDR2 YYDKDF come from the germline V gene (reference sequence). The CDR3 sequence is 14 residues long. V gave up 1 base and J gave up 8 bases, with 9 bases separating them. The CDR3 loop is CATSRGGVDSPLHF. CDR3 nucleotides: TGTGCCACCAGCAGAGGAGGCGTCGATTCACCCCTCCACTTT.

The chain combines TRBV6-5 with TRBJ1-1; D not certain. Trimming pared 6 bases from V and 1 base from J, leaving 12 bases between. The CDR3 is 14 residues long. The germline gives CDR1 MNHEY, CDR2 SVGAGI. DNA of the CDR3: TGTGCCAGCAGCCGGGTACGGCGGAACACTGAAGCTTTCTTT. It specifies CASSRVRRNTEAFF.

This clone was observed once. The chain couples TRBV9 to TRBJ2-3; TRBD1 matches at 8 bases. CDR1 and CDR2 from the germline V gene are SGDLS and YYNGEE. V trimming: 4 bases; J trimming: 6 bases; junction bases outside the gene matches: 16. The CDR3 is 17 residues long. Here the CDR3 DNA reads TGTGCCAGCAGCCCAGACAGGGGCGCGGTACTTCGTGATACGCAGTATTTT. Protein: CASSPDRGAVLRDTQYF.

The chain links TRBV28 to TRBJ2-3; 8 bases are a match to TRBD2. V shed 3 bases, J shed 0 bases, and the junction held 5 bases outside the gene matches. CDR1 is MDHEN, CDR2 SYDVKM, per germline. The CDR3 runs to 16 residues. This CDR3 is CASSFHSSGSTDTQYF. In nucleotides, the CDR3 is TGTGCCAGCAGTTTTCACTCTAGCGGGAGCACAGATACGCAGTATTTT.